This T cell receptor beta chain was captured by sequencing in a study of blood T cell repertoires in COVID-19 (dated by TCRdb to 2020 to 2021). With respect to the entire study: The collaborator samples originated in the United States, Italy and Spain and spanned the acute and convalescent phases of COVID-19. The material from the prospective study consisted of cDNA or gDNA derived from T cells, B-cell-depleted T cells, or PBMCs. Subjects who had been exposed to COVID-19, were actively infected with it, or had recovered from it provided the deeply sampled blood TCRbeta repertoires that made up the dataset. The repertoires were released in a freely available public database meant as a resource for research on the immune response to SARS-CoV-2. Samples were obtained from the ongoing ImmuneRACE study (first 160 participants) and from over 1,000 subjects provided by 6 global collaborators. A de-identified subject ID, COVID-19 status, age in years and sex were almost always included in the sample metadata. HLA class I and class II types, where available, came from metadata supplied by the sample provider rather than from assay-based typing. Paper-wide results and their limitations: The quantity of clinical and demographic metadata differed by source and by participant and was supplied without curation.

Collaborating institutions collected whole blood in K2EDTA tubes following their own protocols. Collaborator samples were shipped for TCRbeta analysis as frozen whole blood, isolated PBMCs, or DNA extracted from either sample type. TCRbeta CDR3 regions were amplified from genomic DNA by means of the immunoSEQ Assay, a bias-controlled multiplex PCR. The original pipeline was this. Within the assay, amplification of reference gene primers was used to estimate how many nucleated cells each sample contained. To quantify the absolute abundance of each unique TCRbeta CDR3 rearrangement, sequence reads were collapsed and filtered. For each sample, productive Simpson clonality was calculated by taking the square root of Simpson's diversity index across productive rearrangements. TCRdb's version of the immuneACCESS table is confined to in-frame rearrangements and falls short of the full clone set. An unresolved V gene accounts for under half of the shortfall where checked; the remainder is of unknown origin. From that table come the V and J calls and clone size; the DNA was used to work out D and trimming. The sample profile shows a few hundred thousand clones; approximately 82% of them were found once. The ten largest clones add up to approximately 3.1% of the sample.

This clone was seen ten or more times. Its antigen is still unknown. Base qualities are missing; no much larger clone stands one base away. The CDR3 runs 13 residues from the cysteine to the phenylalanine. The CDR3 DNA has 39 bases and is translated from base 1. V is reduced by 3 bases and J by 9 bases, leaving a spacing of 9 bases between them. Looking up the germline V gene (reference sequence) yields CDR1 SEHNR and CDR2 FQNEAQ. Input material: peripheral blood. The chain joins TRBV7-9 to TRBJ1-6; confidence is insufficient to name the D gene. This sequence was found in a young woman with acute or convalescent COVID-19. The CDR3 sequence is CASSFGGPSPLHF. The DNA reads TGTGCCAGCAGCTTTGGTGGCCCTTCACCCCTCCACTTT.